This TCR beta chain was recovered during a study of T cells in localized non-small cell lung cancer. Deletions cut 2 bases from V and 8 bases from J, with 15 bases between. Germline CDR1 MNHNS, CDR2 SASEGT. There are 15 residues in the CDR3. TCRdb's copy holds only in-frame clones and misses some; the assay was immunoSEQ multiplex PCR. The table records about 60,000 clones, 85% to 90% of them present only once. The chain carries TRBV6-1 and TRBJ1-4, with D unresolved. Sequences were derived from peripheral blood, sampled before any cancer treatment. This clonotype was sampled from a woman aged 40 to 75 with stage I lung adenocarcinoma. CDR3 protein: CASSELGSYDEKLFF. The CDR3 nucleotides read TGTGCCAGCAGTGAACTAGGTAGCTACGACGAAAAACTGTTTTTT.